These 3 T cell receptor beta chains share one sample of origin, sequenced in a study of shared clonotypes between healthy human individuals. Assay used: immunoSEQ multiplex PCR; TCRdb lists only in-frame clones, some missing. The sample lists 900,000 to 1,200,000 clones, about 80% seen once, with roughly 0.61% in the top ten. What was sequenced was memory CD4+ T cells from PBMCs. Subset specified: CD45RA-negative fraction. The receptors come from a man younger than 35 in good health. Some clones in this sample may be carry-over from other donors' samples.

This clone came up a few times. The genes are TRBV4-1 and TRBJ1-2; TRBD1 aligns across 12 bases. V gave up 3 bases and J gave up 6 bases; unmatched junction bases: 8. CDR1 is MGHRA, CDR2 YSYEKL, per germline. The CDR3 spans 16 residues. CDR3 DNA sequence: TGCGCCAGCAGCCATAGAGTGGGACAGGGGGCAGATGGCTACACCTTC. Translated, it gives CASSHRVGQGADGYTF.

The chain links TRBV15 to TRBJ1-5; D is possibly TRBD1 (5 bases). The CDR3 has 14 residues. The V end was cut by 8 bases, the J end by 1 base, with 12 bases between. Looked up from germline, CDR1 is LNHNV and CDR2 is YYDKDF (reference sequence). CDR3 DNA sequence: TGTGCCACCCAAGCAGGGCCCAGCAATCAGCCCCAGCATTTT. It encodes CATQAGPSNQPQHF.

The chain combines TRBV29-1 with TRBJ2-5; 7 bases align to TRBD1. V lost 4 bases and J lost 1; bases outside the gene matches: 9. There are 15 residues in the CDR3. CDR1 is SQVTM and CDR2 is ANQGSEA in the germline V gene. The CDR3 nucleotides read TGCAGCGTTGCCAGCTCCCGACAGGGCCAAGAGACCCAGTACTTC. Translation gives CSVASSRQGQETQYF.